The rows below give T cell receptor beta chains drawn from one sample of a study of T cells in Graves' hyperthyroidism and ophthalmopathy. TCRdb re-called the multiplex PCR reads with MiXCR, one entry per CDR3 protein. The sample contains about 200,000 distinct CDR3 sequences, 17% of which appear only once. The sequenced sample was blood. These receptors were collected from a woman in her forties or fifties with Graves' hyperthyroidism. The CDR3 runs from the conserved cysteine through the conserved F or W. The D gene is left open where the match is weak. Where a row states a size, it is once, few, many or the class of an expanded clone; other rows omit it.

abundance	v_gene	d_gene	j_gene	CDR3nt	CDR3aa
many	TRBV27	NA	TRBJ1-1	TGTGCCAGCAGCGGACAGTTGAACACTGAAGCTTTCTTT	CASSGQLNTEAFF
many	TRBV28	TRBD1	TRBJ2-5	TGTGCCAGCAGTAAACGGACAGGGGGCACAGAGACCCAGTACTTC	CASSKRTGGTETQYF
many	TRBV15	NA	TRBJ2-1	TGTGCCACCAGCAGAGGCGGACAGACTTCTGGCAATGAGCAGTTCTTC	CATSRGGQTSGNEQFF
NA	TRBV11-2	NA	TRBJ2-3	TGTGCCAGCAGCTTATGGCAGGGAGTCGGTCCTAGCACAGATACGCAGTATTTT	CASSLWQGVGPSTDTQYF
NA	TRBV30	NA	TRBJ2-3	TGTGCCTGGAGCTCTCGGTTCGCGACAGATACGCAGTATTTT	CAWSSRFATDTQYF
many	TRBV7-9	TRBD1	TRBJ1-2	TGTGCCAGCAGCTTAGAGGGACAGGGGTACCATGGCTACACCTTC	CASSLEGQGYHGYTF
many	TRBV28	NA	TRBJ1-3	TGTGCCAGCAGTTCGGGGGATGGAAACACCATATATTTT	CASSSGDGNTIYF
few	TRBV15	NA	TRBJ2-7	TGTGCCACTAAAACAGGGACTACCTACGAGCAGTACTTC	CATKTGTTYEQYF
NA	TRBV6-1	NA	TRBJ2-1	TGTGCCAGCAGTGAAGCCTGGCCCGGGACAGAGCAGTTCTTC	CASSEAWPGTEQFF
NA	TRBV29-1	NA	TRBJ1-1	TGCAGCGTTGAACAGGCCACGAACACTGAAGCTTTCTTT	CSVEQATNTEAFF
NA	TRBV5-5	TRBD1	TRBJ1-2	TGTGCCAGCAGCGCGGAGGACAGGTCAGATGGCTACACCTTC	CASSAEDRSDGYTF
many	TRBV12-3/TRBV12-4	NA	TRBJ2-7	TGTGCCAGCAGTTTGTCTGGGGTCCCCTACGAGCAGTACTTC	CASSLSGVPYEQYF
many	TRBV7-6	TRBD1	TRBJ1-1	TGTGCCAGCAGCTCCGGGACAGGGCGGGCGAACACTGAAGCTTTCTTT	CASSSGTGRANTEAFF
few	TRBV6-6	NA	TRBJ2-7	TGTGCCAGCAGTTACTTTTGGGACCGCTCCTACGAGCAGTACTTC	CASSYFWDRSYEQYF
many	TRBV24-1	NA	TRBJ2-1	TGTGCCACCAGTGTGGGAATAGGCTCCTACAATGAGCAGTTCTTC	CATSVGIGSYNEQFF
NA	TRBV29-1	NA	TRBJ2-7	TGCAGCGTTGTGGGTAGCCACGAGCAGTACTTC	CSVVGSHEQYF
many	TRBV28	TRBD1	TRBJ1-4	TGTGCCAGCAGTTTTTCCCGGACAGGCCCTTCGGTTGAAAAACTGTTTTTT	CASSFSRTGPSVEKLFF
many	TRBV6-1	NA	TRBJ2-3	TGTGCCAGCAGTCCTGGACTGGGACCCTTCTATACGCAGTATTTT	CASSPGLGPFYTQYF
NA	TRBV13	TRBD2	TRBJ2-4	TGTGCCAGCAGCTCACAGTCCGGGAGGGCCAAAAACATTCAGTACTTC	CASSSQSGRAKNIQYF
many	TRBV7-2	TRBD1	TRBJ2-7	TGTGCCAGCAGCTTCCAGAGGACAGGAAAGGACGAGCAGTACTTC	CASSFQRTGKDEQYF
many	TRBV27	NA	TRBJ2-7	TGTGCCAGCAGTTTAGCCGGACCCTACGAGCAGTACTTC	CASSLAGPYEQYF
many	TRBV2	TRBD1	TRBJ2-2	TGTGCCAGCAGGACAGGGGGCCCCGGGGAGCTGTTTTTT	CASRTGGPGELFF
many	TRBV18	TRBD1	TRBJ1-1	TGTGCCAGCTCGCCGACAGGGGGCAAGGGGACTGAAGCTTTCTTT	CASSPTGGKGTEAFF
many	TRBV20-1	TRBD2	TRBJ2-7	TGCAGTGCTAGAGCGACTAGCGGGAGCCGCTACGAGCAGTACTTC	CSARATSGSRYEQYF
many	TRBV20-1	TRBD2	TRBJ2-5	TGCAGTGCGGAAACCCCGGGACTAGCGGGAGTAAGGGAGACCCAGTACTTC	CSAETPGLAGVRETQYF
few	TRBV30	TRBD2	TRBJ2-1	TGTGCCTGGAGAGCGACTAGCGGGAGTACCTACAATGAGCAGTTCTTC	CAWRATSGSTYNEQFF
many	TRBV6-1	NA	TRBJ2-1	TGTGCCAGCGGCCCCATCAGTTCCACGGAGCAGTTCTTC	CASGPISSTEQFF
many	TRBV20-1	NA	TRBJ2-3	TGCAGTGCTAGGCCCCTCAGGGGGGGCATAGATACGCAGTATTTT	CSARPLRGGIDTQYF
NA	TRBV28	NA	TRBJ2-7	TGTGCCAGCAGTTTAAGGGACAAGCCGCACTTC	CASSLRDKPHF
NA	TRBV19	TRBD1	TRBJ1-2	TGTGCCAGTAGCCTAGACAGGGGCCGCTATGGCTACACCTTC	CASSLDRGRYGYTF
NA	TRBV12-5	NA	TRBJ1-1	TGTGCTAGTGGTTTGGTACTAGGGATGAACACTGAAGCTTTCTTT	CASGLVLGMNTEAFF
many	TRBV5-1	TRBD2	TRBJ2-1	TGCGCCAGCAGCATTCGGACTAGCGGAGGAAATGAGCAGTTCTTC	CASSIRTSGGNEQFF
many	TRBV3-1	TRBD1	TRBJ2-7	TGTGCCAGCAGCCAGGGACAGGAGTCCTACGAGCAGTACTTC	CASSQGQESYEQYF
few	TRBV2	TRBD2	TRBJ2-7	TGTGCCAGCAGTTACACCCCGGAATGGCGCGGGAGGCAGTACTTC	CASSYTPEWRGRQYF
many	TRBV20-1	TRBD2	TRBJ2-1	TGCAGTGCCGGGACTAGCGGGGCCCCCAACTACTACAATGAGCAGTTCTTC	CSAGTSGAPNYYNEQFF
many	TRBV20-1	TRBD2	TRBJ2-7	TGCAGTGCTAGAGATACTAGCGGGAGTGGGAACGAGCAGTACTTC	CSARDTSGSGNEQYF